This note documents a single T cell receptor (beta chain) sequence. Germline CDR1 reads MDHEN; CDR2 reads SYDVKM. This CDR3 is 15 amino acids long. V was cut by 2 bases and J by 3 bases, with 11 bases left in between. The data were produced by immunoSEQ multiplex PCR, yet TCRdb's version contains in-frame clones alone and is incomplete. The sample includes over 100,000 clones, around nine tenths seen only once; the top ten take approximately 12%. This specimen belongs to a study of T cell responses to AZD1222 COVID-19 vaccine. The sample consisted of peripheral blood, taken on day 0 of AZD1222 vaccination. The chain employs TRBV28 and TRBJ1-5, with D unresolved. This clonotype originated in an adult in good health. The CDR3 bases are TGTGCCAGCAGTTTAGAGTCCACTTCCAATCAGCCCCAGCATTTT. This sequence encodes CASSLESTSNQPQHF.